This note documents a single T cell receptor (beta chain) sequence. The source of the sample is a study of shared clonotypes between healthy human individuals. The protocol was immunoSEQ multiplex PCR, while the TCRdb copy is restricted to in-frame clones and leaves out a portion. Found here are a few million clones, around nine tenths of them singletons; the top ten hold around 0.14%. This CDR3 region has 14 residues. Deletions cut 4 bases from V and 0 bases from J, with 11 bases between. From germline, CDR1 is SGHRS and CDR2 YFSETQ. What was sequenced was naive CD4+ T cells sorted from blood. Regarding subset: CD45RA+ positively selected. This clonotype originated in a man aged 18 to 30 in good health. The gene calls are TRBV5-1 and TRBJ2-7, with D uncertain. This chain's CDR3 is CASSPRTASYEQYF. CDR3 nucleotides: TGCGCCAGCAGCCCAAGGACGGCCTCCTACGAGCAGTACTTC.